The sequence of this T cell receptor beta chain was determined in a study of cytomegalovirus exposure and HLA in healthy donors. Across the study: Per a later analysis, the roughly 670 first-cohort and fewer than 150 validation repertoires shared one platform.

Clones were sequenced by immunoSEQ multiplex PCR, and TCRdb holds only the in-frame ones, with some missing. The table has 66,000 or so clones, approximately 97% seen once; the top ten hold around 1.5%. Study-wide results and limits: Associated with cytomegalovirus, according to the listing, were 170 or so TCR beta chains.

With regard to this clone: Its antigen is still unknown.

This TCR was sampled from a woman in her late teens or twenties in good health and CMV-seropositive. The sample was PBMCs.

CDR3 sequence reads: CASSRQTEAFF. The CDR3 DNA sequence: TGTGCCAGCAGCCGACAGACCGAAGCTTTCTTT. J is TRBJ1-1 and V is TRBV6-1; weak D call: TRBD1 (5 bases). The CDR3 loop spans 11 amino acids. Germline CDR1 and CDR2: MNHNS and SASEGT. Trimming stripped 6 bases from V and 8 bases from J, with 10 bases between.